This T cell receptor (beta chain) was obtained from a study of beta chain features in type 1 diabetes. V was trimmed by 4 bases and J by 3 bases, leaving 13 bases between them. The CDR3 sequence is 14 residues long. The germline V gene encodes CDR1 MNHEY and CDR2 SVGAGI. With respect to this clone: Antigen specificity is unknown.

Study outcomes and limitations: Cells with high TCR expression could be over-represented when cDNA is sequenced.

Since all of the isolated RNA was reverse transcribed, expressed TCRB transcripts were what got sequenced. Using immunoSEQ multiplex PCR, the repertoire was profiled, and TCRdb retains in-frame clones only, with some absent. The sample lists about 330,000 clones, approximately 11% occurring once. The chain is built from TRBV6-5 and TRBJ2-7; possibly TRBD2 for D (6 bases). The receptor's source is a woman aged 25 to 39 in good health. Specimen: naive CD4+ T cells from blood. CDR3 DNA sequence: TGTGCCAGCAGTTCTCCCGGGAGACGCTACGAGCAGTACTTC. It translates to CASSSPGRRYEQYF.